The sequence of this T cell receptor beta chain was determined in a study of cytomegalovirus exposure and HLA in healthy donors. Note on this clone: Its antigen is unidentified.

The CDR3 sequence is 15 residues long. The germline gives CDR1 GTSNPN, CDR2 SVGIG (reference sequence). V dropped 2 bases and J dropped 4; count of bases not matched to a gene: 7. TCRdb's table, derived via immunoSEQ multiplex PCR, lists solely in-frame clones and lacks some. The sample has some 110,000 clones; about 84% are singletons. The study's findings and limits: The dataset shows that most TCR sequences were rare, while some public TCRs occurred in many donors. The listing of about 150 TCR beta chains classed them as cytomegalovirus-associated. In vitro checks showed that a few CMV-associated chains really do target CMV antigens. High sensitivity and specificity were reportedly achieved when the classifier diagnosed cytomegalovirus status.

Sequenced input: PBMCs. This receptor was obtained from a man aged 18 to 29 in good health and CMV-seronegative. The chain combines TRBV30 with TRBJ1-4; 7 bases agree with TRBD1. The CDR3 DNA sequence: TGTGCCTGGAGTCATAAGGACAGGCTTAATGAAAAACTGTTTTTT. This translates into CAWSHKDRLNEKLFF.